A single sample gave rise to the 5 T cell receptor beta chains below, sequenced in a study of Ad26.COV2.S vaccination and SARS-CoV-2 variants. The method was immunoSEQ multiplex PCR; TCRdb's version includes in-frame clones alone and lacks a portion of them. The data show 410,000 or so clones, with around 90% seen just once and 12% held by the top ten. Stated treatment: some 19 received Ad26.COV2.S at low or high dose, single or two shots; roughly 5 received placebo; per-sample allocation not given. The investigators took samples on day 63 after the first vaccine or placebo injection. Material: peripheral blood, obtained in a trial of Ad26.COV2.S vaccine versus placebo. All receptors derive from a person aged 18 to 59 who received the Ad26.COV2.S COVID-19 vaccine or a placebo.

V and J are TRBV2 and TRBJ2-7, with no clear D. Germline V lookup: CDR1 SNHLY, CDR2 FYNNEI. The CDR3 has 12 residues. The V end lost 7 bases, the J end lost 9 bases, and 16 bases lay between the germline ends. In nucleotides, the CDR3 is TGTGCCAGCAAGGTTCGTCAGGCGTCGCAGTACTTC. Protein sequence: CASKVRQASQYF.

CDR3 in amino acids: CASSVDPHSSYEQYF. The CDR3 DNA reads as TGTGCCAGCAGCGTAGATCCCCACAGCTCCTACGAGCAGTACTTC. The genes are TRBV9 and TRBJ2-7; D is uncertain. The V end lost 0 bases, the J end lost 0 bases, and 10 bases lay between the germline ends. Germline V gives CDR1 SGDLS, CDR2 YYNGEE. The CDR3 contains 15 residues.

The genes are TRBV18 and TRBJ2-7; D tentatively fits TRBD1 or TRBD2 (5 bases each). The CDR3 runs to 14 residues. Trimming left V 2 bases short and J 2 bases short, with 10 bases between. Germline lookup yields CDR1 KGHSH and CDR2 LQKENI. The CDR3 is CASSPMGRPYEQYF. The CDR3 DNA follows: TGTGCCAGCTCACCAATGGGACGGCCCTACGAGCAGTACTTC.

The rearrangement links TRBV5-1 to TRBJ2-5; no reliable D call. Trimming cost V 3 bases and J 2 bases, with 17 bases left between them. The CDR3 extends over 16 amino acids. Germline V lookup: CDR1 SGHRS, CDR2 YFSETQ. In nucleotides, the CDR3 is TGCGCCAGCAGCTCCTCTCTCCGGGCCAGACAAGAGACCCAGTACTTC. This translates into CASSSSLRARQETQYF. The complete variable domain, with remaining parts taken from reference TRBV5-1 and TRBJ2-5, reads KAGVTQTPRYLIKTRGQQVTLSCSPISGHRSVSWYQQTPGQGLQFLFEYFSETQRNKGNFPGRFSGRQFSNSRSEMNVSTLELGDSALYLCASSSSLRARQETQYFGPGTRLLVL.

V gene TRBV18 combines with J gene TRBJ1-1, with D perhaps TRBD1 (5 bases). The germline CDR1 and CDR2 sequences are KGHSH and LQKENI. The CDR3 runs 14 residues. V was pared by 3 bases and J by 6 bases, with 14 bases between. CDR3 residues: CASSPSRALAEAFF. The CDR3 DNA reads TGTGCCAGCTCACCGTCCAGGGCGCTCGCTGAAGCTTTCTTT.